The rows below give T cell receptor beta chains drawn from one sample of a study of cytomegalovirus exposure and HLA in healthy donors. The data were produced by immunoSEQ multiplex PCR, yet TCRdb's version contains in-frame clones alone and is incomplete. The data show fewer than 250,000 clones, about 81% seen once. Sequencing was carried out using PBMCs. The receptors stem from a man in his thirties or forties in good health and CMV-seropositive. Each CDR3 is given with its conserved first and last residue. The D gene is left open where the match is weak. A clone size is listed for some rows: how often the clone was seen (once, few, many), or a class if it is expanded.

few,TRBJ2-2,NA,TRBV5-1,TGCGCCAGCAGCCCTTTGCGTTCGAACACCGGGGAGCTGTTTTTT,CASSPLRSNTGELFF
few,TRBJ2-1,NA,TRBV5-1,TGCGCCAGCAGCTTGGTAGGGGACACAATTGGTGAGCAGTTCTTC,CASSLVGDTIGEQFF
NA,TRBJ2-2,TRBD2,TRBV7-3,TGTGCCAGTTCAAGCGGGAGGGCCGGGGAGCTGTTTTTT,CASSSGRAGELFF
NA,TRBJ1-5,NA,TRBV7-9,TGTGCCAGCAGCTATGACGCGGGGCCCCAGCATTTT,CASSYDAGPQHF
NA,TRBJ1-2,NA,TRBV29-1,TGCAGCGCCAGAGGGGGTCAGAGCGACTATGGCTACACCTTC,CSARGGQSDYGYTF
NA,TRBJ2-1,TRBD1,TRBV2,TGTGCCAGCAACCTGGGACAGCGCAATGAGCAGTTCTTC,CASNLGQRNEQFF
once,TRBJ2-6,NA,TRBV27,TGTGCCAGCAGTAGGGGTGTCTCTGGGGCCAACGTCCTGACTTTC,CASSRGVSGANVLTF
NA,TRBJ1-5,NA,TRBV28,TGTGCCAGCAGTCCCCGCTCGGGGGCGCGGGGGTTCCAGCATTTT,CASSPRSGARGFQHF
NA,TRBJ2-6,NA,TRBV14,TGTGCCAGCAGCCAAGGACCCGGGGGGGCCAACGTCCTGACTTTC,CASSQGPGGANVLTF
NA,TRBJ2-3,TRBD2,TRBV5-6,TGTGCCAGCAGCTTGGGGCTAGCGGGAGATACGCAGTATTTT,CASSLGLAGDTQYF
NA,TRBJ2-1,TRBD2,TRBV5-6,TGTGCCAGCAGCTGGGGACTAGCGGGAGTACATGAGCAGTTCTTC,CASSWGLAGVHEQFF
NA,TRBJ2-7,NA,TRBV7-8,TGTGCCAGCAGCTTAGCGGGGGGTTCGGGGACGGTAACCTACGAGCAGTACTTC,CASSLAGGSGTVTYEQYF
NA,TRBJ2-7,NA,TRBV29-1,TGCAGCGTGATCCCGCAAGCGGGCGGCAGGGACCGCGAGCAGTACTTC,CSVIPQAGGRDREQYF
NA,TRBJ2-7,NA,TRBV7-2,TGTGCCAGCAGCCCCCGGGGAAACGAGCAGTACTTC,CASSPRGNEQYF
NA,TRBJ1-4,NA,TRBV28,TGTGCCAGCAGACGAGCGGGGCAGGGTAATGAAAAACTGTTTTTT,CASRRAGQGNEKLFF
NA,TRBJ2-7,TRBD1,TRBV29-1,TGCAGCGTTGAAGACACCGGGACAGGGAGATACGAGCAGTACTTC,CSVEDTGTGRYEQYF
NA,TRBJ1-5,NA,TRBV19,TGTGCCAGTAGTAGAAACAGGGCTAGCAATCAGCCCCAGCATTTT,CASSRNRASNQPQHF
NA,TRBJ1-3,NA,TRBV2,TGTGCCAGCAGTGACGGAGGAGGAAACACCATATATTTT,CASSDGGGNTIYF
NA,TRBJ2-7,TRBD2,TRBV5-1,TGCGCCAGCAGCTTGGGGTCTAGCGGGAGTCTCCCCTACGAGCAGTACTTC,CASSLGSSGSLPYEQYF
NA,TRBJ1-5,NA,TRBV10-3,TGTGCCATCAGTGAGTCAGGAGGGGACAATCAGCCCCAGCATTTT,CAISESGGDNQPQHF
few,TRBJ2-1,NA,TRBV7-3,TGTGCCAGCAGCTCTAGCTCACGGGGGACCTCTAATGAGCAGTTCTTC,CASSSSSRGTSNEQFF
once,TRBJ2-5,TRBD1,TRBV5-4,TGTGCCAGCAGCTTGGACCCCGGGGCTCTCCGGACAGGGGAGACCCAGTACTTC,CASSLDPGALRTGETQYF
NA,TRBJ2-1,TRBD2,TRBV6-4,TGTGCCAGCTCGGGACTAGCGGGAGGTTTTCAAGGGAATGAGCAGTTCTTC,CASSGLAGGFQGNEQFF